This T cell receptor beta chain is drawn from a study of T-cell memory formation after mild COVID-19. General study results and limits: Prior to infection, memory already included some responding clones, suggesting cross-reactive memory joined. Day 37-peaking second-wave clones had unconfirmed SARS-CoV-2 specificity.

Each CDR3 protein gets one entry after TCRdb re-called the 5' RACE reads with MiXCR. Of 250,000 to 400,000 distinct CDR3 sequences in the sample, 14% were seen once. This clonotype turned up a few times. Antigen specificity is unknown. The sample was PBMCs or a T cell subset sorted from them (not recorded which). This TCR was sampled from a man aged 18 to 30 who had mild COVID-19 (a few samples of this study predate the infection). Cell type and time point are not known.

Here the CDR3 reads CASRLAGQDTQYF. CDR3 in DNA: TGTGCCAGCAGACTAGCGGGGCAAGATACGCAGTATTTT. The gene calls are TRBV12-3 or TRBV12-4 and TRBJ2-3; TRBD2 matches 10 bases. The V segment lost 6 bases and the J segment 5 bases; nucleotides outside the gene matches: 2. This CDR3 is 13 amino acids long.